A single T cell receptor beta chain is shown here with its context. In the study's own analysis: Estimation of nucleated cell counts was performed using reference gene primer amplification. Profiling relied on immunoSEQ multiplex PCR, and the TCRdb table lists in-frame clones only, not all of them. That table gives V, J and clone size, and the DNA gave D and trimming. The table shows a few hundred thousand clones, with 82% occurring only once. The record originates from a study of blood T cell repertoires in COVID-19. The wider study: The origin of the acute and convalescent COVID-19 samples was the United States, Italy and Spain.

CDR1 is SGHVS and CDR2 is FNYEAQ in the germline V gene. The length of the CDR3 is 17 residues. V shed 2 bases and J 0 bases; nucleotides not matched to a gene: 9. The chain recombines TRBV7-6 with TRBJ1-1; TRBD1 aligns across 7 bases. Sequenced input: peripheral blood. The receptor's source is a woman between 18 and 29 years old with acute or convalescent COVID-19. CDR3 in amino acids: CASSLYDREKMNTEAFF. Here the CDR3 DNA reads TGTGCCAGCAGCTTATACGACAGGGAGAAAATGAACACTGAAGCTTTCTTT.